This T cell receptor beta chain was profiled in a study of response to subunit inactivated influenza vaccine. Study observations and caveats: The authors suggested that few new T cells are recruited per seasonal influenza vaccination.

CDR1 and CDR2 (germline): DFQATT, SNEGSKA (reference sequence). This CDR3 contains 16 residues. Trimming pared 4 bases from V and 1 base from J, leaving 17 bases between. Comment on this clonotype: Antigen unknown.

TCRdb ran MiXCR on the RT-PCR reads and lists one entry per CDR3 protein. The data hold over 650,000 distinct CDR3 sequences, with around 18% observed a single time. The material sequenced was PBMCs from blood, taken roughly 5 days after vaccination. The rearrangement joins TRBV20-1 to TRBJ2-1; D might be TRBD1 (5 bases). The clonotype originates from a man in his forties or fifties who received an inactivated influenza vaccine. CDR3 bases: TGCAGTGCTATAGTTAGCAGGGTAGAGTCCTACAATGAGCAGTTCTTC. Its translation is CSAIVSRVESYNEQFF.